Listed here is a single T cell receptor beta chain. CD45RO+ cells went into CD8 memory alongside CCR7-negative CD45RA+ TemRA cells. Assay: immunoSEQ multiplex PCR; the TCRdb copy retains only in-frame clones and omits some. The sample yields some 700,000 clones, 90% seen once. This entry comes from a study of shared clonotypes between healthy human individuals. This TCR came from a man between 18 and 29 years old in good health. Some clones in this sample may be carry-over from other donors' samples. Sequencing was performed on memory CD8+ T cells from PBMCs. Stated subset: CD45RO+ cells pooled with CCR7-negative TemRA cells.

The CDR3 sequence: CASRTPGLAGETGTGELFF. The CDR3 nucleotides are TGCGCCAGCAGAACCCCGGGACTAGCGGGGGAAACGGGCACCGGGGAGCTGTTTTTT. The chain couples TRBV10-2 to TRBJ2-2, with 14 nucleotides matching TRBD2. The V and J ends lost 6 bases and 4 bases, in that order; junction bases with no gene match: 13. Germline V CDR1 and CDR2: WSHSY, SAAADI. There are 19 residues in the CDR3.